The sequence of this TCR beta chain was determined in a study of blood T cells in healthy people across ages. A sample-barcoded 5' primer and a J-beta primer mix were used in a second PCR of roughly 6 to 11 cycles. Every sample produced at least 2.5 million CDR3-containing paired-end reads. MiXCR was run by TCRdb on the 5' RACE reads, yielding one entry per CDR3 protein. The data hold approximately 960,000 distinct CDR3 sequences, with about 29% observed a single time. CDR3 size: 13 residues. V trimming: 6 bases; J trimming: 12 bases; junction bases outside the gene matches: 9. These same records also appear under a second study, on T cells of mothers and their children. From that paper: Donors were three healthy Caucasian mothers and their six children. An overlap that was slightly higher, though non-significant, was seen in related mother-child pairs versus unrelated pairs. It was observed that no persistent microchimeric T cell clones could be detected.

This receptor was identified in a woman aged 40 to 50 in good health. Sequenced sample: blood. This sequence joins TRBV12-3 or TRBV12-4 and TRBJ2-7; 12 bases line up with TRBD2. The chain's CDR3 is CASSLAGGETRYF. In DNA, the CDR3 is TGTGCCAGCAGCCTAGCGGGGGGGGAGACCCGGTACTTC.